Below, 21 T cell receptor beta chains from the same sample are listed, as sequenced in a study of shared clonotypes between healthy human individuals. Some clones are missing from TCRdb's copy, which holds only in-frame ones; the method was immunoSEQ multiplex PCR. The sample holds roughly 330,000 clones, about 74% seen once. Sequencing was done on a sample of memory CD4+ T cells sorted from blood. The subset here: CD45RA-negative fraction. These receptors all stem from a man younger than 40 in good health.

The chain uses TRBV15 and TRBJ2-1; perhaps D is TRBD1 or TRBD2 (6 bases each). Germline V gene data show CDR1 as LNHNV and CDR2 as YYDKDF (reference sequence). The V and J ends lost 5 bases and 7 bases respectively, with 15 bases between them. This CDR3 spans 14 amino acids. CDR3 region: CATSLGGTGNEQFF. CDR3 nucleotide sequence: TGTGCCACCAGCCTAGGGGGGACTGGGAATGAGCAGTTCTTC. The variable domain in full, with the rest retrieved from reference TRBV15 and TRBJ2-1, is DAMVIQNPRYQVTQFGKPVTLSCSQTLNHNVMYWYQQKSSQAPKLLFHYYDKDFNNEADTPDNFQSRRPNTSFCFLDIRSPGLGDTAMYLCATSLGGTGNEQFFGPGTRLTVL.

This CDR3 is CASRGSYEQYF. The CDR3 nucleotides read TGTGCCAGTAGGGGTAGCTACGAGCAGTACTTC. This chain joins TRBV14 and TRBJ2-7, with TRBD1 as a possible D gene (5 bases). V lost 9 bases and J lost 3, with 9 bases in between. The CDR3 has 11 residues. Germline CDR1 and CDR2: SGHDN and FVKESK.

The rearrangement joins TRBV15 to TRBJ1-1; TRBD1 matches at 8 bases. Germline V CDR1 and CDR2: LNHNV, YYDKDF (reference sequence). The CDR3 is 14 amino acids. With 2 bases clipped from V and 4 bases from J, the junction kept 3 bases outside the gene matches. The CDR3 loop reads CATSRLQGGTEAFF. CDR3 DNA: TGTGCCACCAGCAGACTACAGGGGGGCACTGAAGCTTTCTTT.

This clone has just a few counts. The V and J genes are TRBV20-1 and TRBJ2-3, with unresolved D. Germline CDR1 is DFQATT and CDR2 is SNEGSKA (reference sequence). The CDR3 is made up of 11 amino acids. The V and J ends lost 4 bases and 5 bases respectively, with 7 bases between them. DNA of the CDR3: TGCAGTGCTATTATCGGAGATACGCAGTATTTT. Translating gives CSAIIGDTQYF.

The chain joins TRBV5-1 to TRBJ2-3; either TRBD1 or TRBD2 may fit D (5 bases each). This CDR3 comprises 14 residues. Germline CDR1 reads SGHRS; CDR2 reads YFSETQ. Trimming cost V 4 bases and J 3 bases, with 12 bases left between them. This CDR3 is CASSGGVRTDTQYF. The CDR3 bases are TGCGCCAGCAGCGGGGGTGTTCGGACAGATACGCAGTATTTT.

The count of this clone is one. Other DNA sequences from this sample encode an identical CDR3 as well. The chain employs TRBV2 and TRBJ2-2; 8 bases are a match to TRBD1. With V trimmed by 7 bases and J by 3 bases, 4 bases remained unmatched. Germline V gene lookup returns CDR1 SNHLY and CDR2 FYNNEI. The CDR3 is made up of 14 amino acids. For the CDR3, the DNA is TGTGCCAGCACGGGACAGGTCGACACCGGGGAGCTGTTTTTT. Its protein is CASTGQVDTGELFF.

The chain carries TRBV13 and TRBJ2-5; 8 bases map to TRBD2. The CDR3 runs to 13 residues. Germline V gives CDR1 PRHDT, CDR2 FYEKMQ (reference sequence). The J segment lost 6 bases and the V segment lost 5 bases, leaving 5 bases of the junction unmatched. As DNA, the CDR3 is TGTGCCAGCAGCGCTCGGGGGGGAAAGACCCAGTACTTC. It specifies CASSARGGKTQYF.

This chain uses TRBV5-1 with TRBJ2-1; 7 nucleotides line up with TRBD2. The CDR3 extends over 12 amino acids. Losses at the gene ends were 1 base for V and 10 bases for J; bases not matched to a gene: 2. The germline V gene encodes CDR1 SGHRS and CDR2 YFSETQ. DNA of the CDR3: TGCGCCAGCAGCTTGCGGCGGGAGGAGCAGTTCTTC. Its translation: CASSLRREEQFF. Based on the CDR3 plus reference TRBV5-1 and TRBJ2-1, the full variable domain is KAGVTQTPRYLIKTRGQQVTLSCSPISGHRSVSWYQQTPGQGLQFLFEYFSETQRNKGNFPGRFSGRQFSNSRSEMNVSTLELGDSALYLCASSLRREEQFFGPGTRLTVL.

The rearrangement uses TRBV7-9 and TRBJ2-5; 8 bases line up with TRBD1. This CDR3 has 13 residues. The junction had 5 bases not matched to a gene; V was cut back by 5 bases and J by 6 bases. The V gene's germline CDR1 is SEHNR and CDR2 FQNEAQ (reference sequence). The CDR3 loop reads CASSLDREKTQYF. The DNA of the CDR3 is TGTGCCAGCAGCCTGGACAGGGAAAAGACCCAGTACTTC.

This clone was seen once. This chain connects TRBV28 to TRBJ1-4; tentatively, D is TRBD1 (5 bases). This CDR3 has 14 residues. Germline-derived CDR1 and CDR2 are MDHEN and SYDVKM. The V end was cut by 6 bases, the J end by 8 bases, with 16 bases between. CDR3 nucleotide sequence: TGTGCCAGCAGCTATGGGGCGCCCACCGAAAAACTGTTTTTT. Translated: CASSYGAPTEKLFF.

This clone was counted ten times or more. This chain connects TRBV30 to TRBJ2-3; tentatively, D is TRBD2 (5 bases). Trimming shortened V by 5 bases and J by 2 bases, and 26 bases separated the two germline ends. CDR1 and CDR2 from the germline V gene are GTSNPN and SVGIG (reference sequence). The CDR3 is made up of 18 amino acids. The DNA of the CDR3 is TGTGCCTGGGTTTTTGAATTTTCGGCGGACTCCTACACAGATACGCAGTATTTT. This gives the protein CAWVFEFSADSYTDTQYF.

The chain joins TRBV9 to TRBJ2-3; D call uncertain. V lost 1 base to trimming and J lost 0 bases, with 9 bases between them. Germline V gene lookup returns CDR1 SGDLS and CDR2 YYNGEE. This CDR3 is built from 15 residues. The DNA for the CDR3 is TGTGCCAGCAGCGTACTGCTTACTAGCACAGATACGCAGTATTTT. Amino acids: CASSVLLTSTDTQYF.

This chain connects TRBV7-8 to TRBJ2-2; D possibly corresponds to TRBD1 (6 bases). Trimming left V 6 bases short and J 4 bases short, with 15 bases between. Germline CDR1 reads SGHVS; CDR2 reads FQNEAQ. The CDR3 totals 15 residues. In DNA form, the CDR3 reads TGTGCCAGCAGTTTTAGCAGGGGTTCCACCGGGGAGCTGTTTTTT. Translation: CASSFSRGSTGELFF. Using reference TRBV7-8 and TRBJ2-2 for the parts outside the CDR3, the full variable domain is GAGVSQSPRYKVAKRGQDVALRCDPISGHVSLFWYQQALGQGPEFLTYFQNEAQLDKSGLPSDRFFAERPEGSVSTLKIQRTQQEDSAVYLCASSFSRGSTGELFFGEGSRLTVL.

The chain employs TRBV28 and TRBJ1-2, with 9 bases aligning to TRBD1. Germline V CDR1 and CDR2: MDHEN, SYDVKM. There are 17 residues in the CDR3. J gave up 5 bases and V 2 bases, and 12 bases lay outside the gene matches. CDR3 sequence reads: CASSLEMGQGKIYGYTF. The CDR3 region has the DNA TGTGCCAGCAGTTTAGAGATGGGACAGGGTAAAATTTATGGCTACACCTTC.

The chain combines TRBV15 with TRBJ1-2; 7 positions agree with TRBD1. CDR1 and CDR2 from the germline V gene are LNHNV and YYDKDF (reference sequence). Trimming removed 2 bases from V and 3 bases from J; junction bases left unmatched: 15. There are 18 residues in the CDR3. CDR3 DNA: TGTGCCACCAGCAGAAACCCCCGTCCGGGGCAGGGGGACTATGGCTACACCTTC. The encoded protein is CATSRNPRPGQGDYGYTF.

CDR3 residues: CASSEDRGEKLFF. CDR3 coding DNA: TGTGCCAGCAGTGAAGACAGGGGCGAAAAACTGTTTTTT. The J gene is TRBJ1-4, the V gene TRBV2; TRBD1 matches 7 bases. V shed 1 base, J shed 8 bases, and the junction held 1 base outside the gene matches. This CDR3 region has 13 residues. The germline V gene has CDR1 SNHLY and CDR2 FYNNEI.

This clone was seen only a few times. The V call is TRBV5-1, the J call TRBJ2-5; 7 nucleotides align to TRBD2. CDR3 length equals 18 residues. CDR1 and CDR2 from the germline V gene are SGHRS and YFSETQ. V lost 1 base, J lost 3 bases, and 15 bases stayed unmatched. The CDR3 protein is CASSLRSPASGNKETQYF. The CDR3 DNA sequence: TGCGCCAGCAGCTTGCGGAGTCCGGCTAGCGGCAACAAAGAGACCCAGTACTTC.

The chain combines TRBV9 with TRBJ2-3, with D unresolved. The CDR3 loop spans 15 amino acids. Trimming removed 7 bases at V and 0 bases at J, with 15 bases between. CDR1 and CDR2 from the germline V gene are SGDLS and YYNGEE. The CDR3 region is CASGPGPPSTDTQYF. In DNA form, the CDR3 reads TGTGCCAGCGGGCCGGGTCCGCCTAGCACAGATACGCAGTATTTT.

The chain uses TRBV5-1 and TRBJ1-1; D is uncertain. V was cut by 4 bases and J by 6 bases, with 13 bases left in between. This CDR3 comprises 13 residues. From germline, CDR1 is SGHRS and CDR2 YFSETQ. The CDR3, as DNA: TGCGCCAGCAGCCAAGAGATCTTGTCTGAAGCTTTCTTT. It translates to CASSQEILSEAFF. Variable domain in full (rest from reference TRBV5-1 and TRBJ1-1): KAGVTQTPRYLIKTRGQQVTLSCSPISGHRSVSWYQQTPGQGLQFLFEYFSETQRNKGNFPGRFSGRQFSNSRSEMNVSTLELGDSALYLCASSQEILSEAFFGQGTRLTVV.

Concerning this clone: This same CDR3 is encoded by further DNA sequences in the sample. The chain has TRBV5-1 and TRBJ2-5; a possible D gene is TRBD1 (6 bases). Trimming left V 5 bases short and J 2 bases short, with 10 bases between. CDR1 is SGHRS and CDR2 is YFSETQ in the germline V gene. The CDR3 totals 13 residues. The CDR3 loop reads CASRLGQQETQYF. The CDR3 nucleotides are TGCGCCAGCAGACTAGGACAGCAAGAGACCCAGTACTTC.

The V gene is TRBV9, the J gene TRBJ1-2; tentative D call: TRBD1 (5 bases). V gave up 3 bases and J gave up 6 bases, with 21 bases separating them. Germline V lookup: CDR1 SGDLS, CDR2 YYNGEE. The CDR3 runs to 16 residues. CDR3 nucleotides: TGTGCCAGCAGCGCCGCTGCAAGTTCAAGGGGAAATGGCTACACCTTC. Protein: CASSAAASSRGNGYTF.